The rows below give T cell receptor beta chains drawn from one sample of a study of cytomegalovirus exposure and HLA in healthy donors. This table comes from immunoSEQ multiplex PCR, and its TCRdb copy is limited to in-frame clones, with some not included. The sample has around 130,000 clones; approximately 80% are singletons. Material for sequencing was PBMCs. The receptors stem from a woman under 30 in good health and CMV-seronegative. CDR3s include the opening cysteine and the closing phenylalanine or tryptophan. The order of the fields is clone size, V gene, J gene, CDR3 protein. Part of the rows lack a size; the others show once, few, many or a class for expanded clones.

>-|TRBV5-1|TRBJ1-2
CASSLWNEGYGYTF
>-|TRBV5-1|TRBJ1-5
CASRFEGLEGEPQHF
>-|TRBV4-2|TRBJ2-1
CASSLGLAGEWGEQFF
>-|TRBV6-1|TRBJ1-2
CASRGGQGRGYGYTF
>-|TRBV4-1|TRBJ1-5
CASSQGASNQPQHF
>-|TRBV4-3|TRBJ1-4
CASSQRTAGVEKLFF
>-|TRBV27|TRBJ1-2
CASSFGGQEYGYTF
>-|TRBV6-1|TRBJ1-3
CASSDRGKSSGNTIYF
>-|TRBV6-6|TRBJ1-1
CASSWDRGRNTEAFF
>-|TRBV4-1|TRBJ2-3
CASSQRPNRGTDTQYF
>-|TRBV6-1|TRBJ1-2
CASSETRQGYGYTF
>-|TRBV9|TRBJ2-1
CASSYSEISYNEQFF
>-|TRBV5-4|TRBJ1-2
CASSLDSLNYGYTF
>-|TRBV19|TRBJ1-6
CASSIQGGNSPLHF
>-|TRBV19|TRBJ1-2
CASSIRDRSNYGYTF
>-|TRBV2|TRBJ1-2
CASSESVNYYGYTF
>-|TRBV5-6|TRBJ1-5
CASSLGRKLNQPQHF
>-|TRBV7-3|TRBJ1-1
CASSWGLHGTEAFF
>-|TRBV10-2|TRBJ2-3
CASSELKGQTTQYF
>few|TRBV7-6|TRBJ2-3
CASSLGEGLGDTQYF
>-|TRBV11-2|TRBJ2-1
CASSLTSGGRNEQFF
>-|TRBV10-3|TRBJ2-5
CAISAYKGQEKETQYF
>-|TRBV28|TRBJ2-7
CASSFGGHEQYF
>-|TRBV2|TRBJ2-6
CASALRGMANGLTF
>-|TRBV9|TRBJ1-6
CASSAPAGTGNSPLHF
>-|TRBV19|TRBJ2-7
CASSRGQTTAYTYEQYF
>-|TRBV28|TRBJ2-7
CASSLLAGKNEQYF
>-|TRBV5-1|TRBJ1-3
CASSGGQGNTIYF
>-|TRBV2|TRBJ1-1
CASSRQGATEAFF
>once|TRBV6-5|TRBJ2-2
CASSSTSVPTGELFF
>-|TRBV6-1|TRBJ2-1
CASRPTGVNEQFF
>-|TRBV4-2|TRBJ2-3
CASSQGGRSTDTQYF
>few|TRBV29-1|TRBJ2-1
CSVPRGYEQFF
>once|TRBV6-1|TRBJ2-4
CASDGGAKNSQYF
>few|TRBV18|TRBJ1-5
CASSGNQDQPQHF
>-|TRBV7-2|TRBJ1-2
CASGAGTGYGYTF